This entry features one T cell receptor beta chain sequence. Its antigen is as yet unknown. V was trimmed by 7 bases and J by 1 base, leaving 8 bases between them. CDR1 is SGHDT and CDR2 is YYEEEE in the germline V gene. The CDR3 covers 12 residues. This record comes from a study of blood T cells in healthy people across ages. Findings and caveats of the study: Naive and antigen-experienced cells could not be conclusively compared, given unsorted PBMCs.

Together with a sample-barcoded 5' primer, a J-beta primer mix was included in a second PCR lasting about 7 to 11 cycles. The template-switch adaptor was a 5' adaptor with 12 random nucleotides. It tagged each cDNA molecule. TCRdb called the 5' RACE reads again in MiXCR, with one record for every CDR3 protein. The repertoire has 1.5 million to 2 million distinct CDR3 sequences, approximately 28% of them found once; the top ten carry about 7.7%. This TCR derives from a woman aged 25 to 39 in good health. The sequenced material came from blood. V and J are TRBV5-6 and TRBJ1-1; no definite D call. CDR3 in DNA: TGTGCCAGCCGATTACAGAACACTGAAGCTTTCTTT. Its protein is CASRLQNTEAFF.